A single sample is the source of the 21 T cell receptor beta chains below, sequenced in a study of Ad26.COV2.S vaccination and SARS-CoV-2 variants. Profiling relied on immunoSEQ multiplex PCR, and the TCRdb table lists in-frame clones only, not all of them. The table records more than 300,000 clones, approximately 86% of them present only once. The treatment is: some 19 received Ad26.COV2.S at low or high dose, single or two shots; roughly five received placebo; per-sample allocation not given. The investigators took samples on day 63 after the first vaccine or placebo injection. The specimen was peripheral blood, collected in a trial of Ad26.COV2.S vaccine versus placebo. These receptors came from a person between 18 and 65 years old who received the Ad26.COV2.S COVID-19 vaccine or a placebo.

The V call is TRBV4-2, the J call TRBJ1-1; no reliable D call. Trimming pared 1 base from V and 1 base from J, leaving 10 bases between. CDR1 and CDR2 from the germline V gene are LGHNA and YNFKEQ. The CDR3 is 15 residues long. In DNA form, the CDR3 reads TGTGCCAGCAGCCAAGCTTCGGAGGGGAACACTGAAGCTTTCTTT. It specifies CASSQASEGNTEAFF.

V gene TRBV9 combines with J gene TRBJ1-2; TRBD1 agrees at 7 bases. Germline trimming cut 0 bases from V and 4 bases from J; bases unmatched to any gene: 3. This CDR3 spans 14 amino acids. CDR1 SGDLS and CDR2 YYNGEE come from the germline V gene. In nucleotides, the CDR3 is TGTGCCAGCAGCGTAGTTTCAGGGGGCTATGGCTACACCTTC. It is translated as CASSVVSGGYGYTF.

The V and J genes are TRBV28 and TRBJ2-7; D unclear. This CDR3 region has 14 residues. The V gene's germline CDR1 is MDHEN and CDR2 SYDVKM. The V gene lost 2 bases and the J gene lost 2 bases, with 10 bases spanning the gap. The CDR3 DNA reads as TGTGCCAGCAGTTTAGCCGGCGGTCCCTACGAGCAGTACTTC. Protein: CASSLAGGPYEQYF.

The table lists this clone with a count of one. The rearrangement uses TRBV6-5 and TRBJ2-7, with D maybe TRBD2 (5 bases). In germline, CDR1 is MNHEY, CDR2 SVGAGI. V lost 0 bases to trimming and J lost 4 bases, with 7 bases between them. The length of the CDR3 is 13 residues. The DNA for the CDR3 is TGTGCCAGCAGTTACTCGAGGGAGTACGAGCAGTACTTC. Translated, it gives CASSYSREYEQYF.

The rearrangement links TRBV28 to TRBJ1-6; D gene uncertain. Trimming cost V 4 bases and J 7 bases, with 11 bases left between them. This CDR3 has 14 residues. The germline V gene encodes CDR1 MDHEN and CDR2 SYDVKM. The CDR3 DNA reads as TGTGCCAGCAGTTCGAACTCGGGCAATTCACCCCTCCACTTT. This encodes CASSSNSGNSPLHF.

The rearrangement joins TRBV28 to TRBJ1-2; 7 nucleotides align to TRBD1. Per the germline V gene, CDR1 is MDHEN and CDR2 is SYDVKM. This CDR3 is built from 14 residues. J lost 4 bases, V lost 5 bases, and 7 bases had no gene match. The CDR3 loop is CASSNHGTVYGYTF. The CDR3, as DNA: TGTGCCAGCAGTAACCACGGGACAGTCTATGGCTACACCTTC.

This clone was counted a single time. J is TRBJ2-3 and V is TRBV25-1, with 7 bases matching TRBD1. Germline assignment: CDR1 MGHDK and CDR2 SYGVNS. The ends lost 1 base at V and 0 bases at J; junction bases unmatched: 7. This CDR3 contains 17 residues. In DNA form, the CDR3 reads TGTGCCAGCAGTGAATCTAGGGGGCGAGGAAGCACAGATACGCAGTATTTT. Its translation: CASSESRGRGSTDTQYF. Full variable domain (outside the CDR3, taken from reference TRBV25-1 and TRBJ2-3): EADIYQTPRYLVIGTGKKITLECSQTMGHDKMYWYQQDPGMELHLIHYSYGVNSTEKGDLSSESTVSRIRTEHFPLTLESARPSHTSQYLCASSESRGRGSTDTQYFGPGTRLTVL.

The V and J genes are TRBV5-1 and TRBJ2-2; unclear D gene. CDR1 is SGHRS, CDR2 YFSETQ, per germline. The CDR3 is made up of 14 amino acids. Trimming left V 1 base short and J 2 bases short, with 6 bases between. The CDR3 nucleotides read TGCGCCAGCAGCTTGAGATCAAACACCGGGGAGCTGTTTTTT. Encoded protein: CASSLRSNTGELFF.

The chain links TRBV19 to TRBJ1-2; the D is unclear. V lost 5 bases and J lost 4, with 17 bases in between. The CDR3 is 15 residues long. In germline, CDR1 is LNHDA, CDR2 SQIVND (reference sequence). DNA of the CDR3: TGTGCCAGTAGTCCCCGGAAGGCGTCTGCCTATGGCTACACCTTC. Protein product: CASSPRKASAYGYTF.

This chain uses TRBV19 with TRBJ2-1; 10 bases map to TRBD2. Per the germline V gene, CDR1 is LNHDA and CDR2 is SQIVND (reference sequence). The V gene end was trimmed by 6 bases and the J gene end by 1 base; junction bases not matched to a gene: 3. The CDR3 spans 15 residues. In nucleotides, the CDR3 is TGTGCCAGTAGCCTAGCGGGAGCATCCTACAATGAGCAGTTCTTC. This encodes CASSLAGASYNEQFF.

The chain carries TRBV3-1 (or the pseudogene TRBV3-2) and TRBJ2-7, with D perhaps assigned TRBD1 or TRBD2 (5 bases each). The CDR3 covers 13 residues. Trimming removed 4 bases from V and 6 bases from J, with 13 bases in between. Germline V gene lookup returns CDR1 LGHDT and CDR2 YNNKEL (reference sequence). This chain's CDR3 is CASSRDRAGEQYF. The CDR3 nucleotides read TGTGCCAGCAGCCGGGACCGGGCCGGCGAGCAGTACTTC.

The J gene is TRBJ2-5, the V gene TRBV7-9; tentative D call: TRBD1 (7 bases). The V and J ends lost 5 bases and 4 bases respectively, with 17 bases between them. This CDR3 contains 15 residues. Germline values: CDR1 SEHNR, CDR2 FQNEAQ (reference sequence). The CDR3 sequence is CASSPGSGGGETQYF. DNA of the CDR3: TGTGCCAGCAGCCCCGGGTCAGGGGGAGGAGAGACCCAGTACTTC. Supplemented by reference TRBV7-9 and TRBJ2-5, the full variable domain reads DTGVSQNPRHKITKRGQNVTFRCDPISEHNRLYWYRQTLGQGPEFLTYFQNEAQLEKSRLLSDRFSAERPKGSFSTLEIQRTEQGDSAMYLCASSPGSGGGETQYFGPGTRLLVL.

The chain uses TRBV7-3 and TRBJ2-1, with a possible D match to TRBD1 (5 bases). Trimming cost V 3 bases and J 8 bases, with 14 bases left between them. The CDR3 extends over 14 amino acids. CDR1 SGHTA and CDR2 FQGTGA come from the germline V gene. The CDR3 DNA follows: TGTGCCAGCAGCTTGGGGCGTCAGGGCTATGAGCAGTTCTTC. Translating it yields CASSLGRQGYEQFF.

The gene calls are TRBV6-5 and TRBJ1-1; unclear D gene. Per the germline V gene, CDR1 is MNHEY and CDR2 is SVGAGI. V dropped 3 bases and J dropped 2 bases, with 7 bases sitting between them. The CDR3 extends over 13 amino acids. DNA for the CDR3: TGTGCCAGCAGTTATAGTCGAAACACTGAAGCTTTCTTT. Translation: CASSYSRNTEAFF.

This clone appeared once. CDR3 sequence (DNA): TGCAGTGCTAGTCCGCGGGAGAGCACAGATACGCAGTATTTT. Translated: CSASPRESTDTQYF. The chain has TRBV20-1 and TRBJ2-3; TRBD2 matches at 7 bases. The CDR3 has 14 residues. The germline V gene encodes CDR1 DFQATT and CDR2 SNEGSKA (reference sequence). V shed 3 bases and J 0 bases; nucleotides not matched to a gene: 3.

This chain connects TRBV25-1 to TRBJ1-1; TRBD1 might be the D (5 bases). Germline V gene lookup returns CDR1 MGHDK and CDR2 SYGVNS. V gave up 8 bases and J gave up 7 bases, with 11 bases separating them. CDR3 size: 11 residues. The CDR3 DNA sequence: TGTGCCAGCGTTAGGGGTGATGAAGCTTTCTTT. The encoded protein is CASVRGDEAFF.

This chain joins TRBV7-2 and TRBJ2-3, with TRBD2 identical over 10 bases. Germline V gene lookup returns CDR1 SGHTA and CDR2 FQGNSA. The ends lost 2 bases at V and 0 bases at J; junction bases unmatched: 5. CDR3 length: 17 amino acids. The CDR3 DNA is TGTGCCAGCAGCTTATTGAGCGGGGGGGTTAGCACAGATACGCAGTATTTT. This sequence encodes CASSLLSGGVSTDTQYF.

V gene TRBV6-5 combines with J gene TRBJ2-7; 11 nucleotides agree with TRBD2. The CDR3 has 14 residues. Losses at the gene ends were 8 bases for V and 5 bases for J; bases not matched to a gene: 8. Germline CDR1 MNHEY, CDR2 SVGAGI. DNA for the CDR3: TGTGCCAGCCGTCCACTAGCGGGGGTTGACGAGCAGTACTTC. Amino acids: CASRPLAGVDEQYF.

This chain joins TRBV6-2 or TRBV6-3 and TRBJ1-5; 7 bases fit TRBD1. The germline gives CDR1 MNHEY, CDR2 SVGEGT. The CDR3 is 14 residues long. The V segment lost 4 bases and the J segment 7 bases; nucleotides outside the gene matches: 7. The CDR3 is CASSSVTGWQPQHF. CDR3 nucleotide sequence: TGTGCCAGCAGTTCAGTGACAGGGTGGCAGCCCCAGCATTTT.

The chain recombines TRBV19 with TRBJ2-3, with 12 bases lining up with TRBD2. CDR3 length: 16 residues. The V and J ends lost 1 base and 6 bases, in that order; junction bases with no gene match: 5. The germline gives CDR1 LNHDA, CDR2 SQIVND (reference sequence). The CDR3 nucleotides are TGTGCCAGTAGTATAGTGCCGGGACTAGCGGGTGATACGCAGTATTTT. The encoded protein is CASSIVPGLAGDTQYF.

The chain couples TRBV6-7 to TRBJ2-3; D remains ambiguous. TRBV6-7 is recorded as an ORF, its role being uncertain. CDR3 size: 14 residues. Deletions cut 0 bases from V and 1 base from J, with 5 bases between. DNA for the CDR3: TGTGCCAGCAGTTACTCTACCCGCACAGATACGCAGTATTTT. Translation gives CASSYSTRTDTQYF.